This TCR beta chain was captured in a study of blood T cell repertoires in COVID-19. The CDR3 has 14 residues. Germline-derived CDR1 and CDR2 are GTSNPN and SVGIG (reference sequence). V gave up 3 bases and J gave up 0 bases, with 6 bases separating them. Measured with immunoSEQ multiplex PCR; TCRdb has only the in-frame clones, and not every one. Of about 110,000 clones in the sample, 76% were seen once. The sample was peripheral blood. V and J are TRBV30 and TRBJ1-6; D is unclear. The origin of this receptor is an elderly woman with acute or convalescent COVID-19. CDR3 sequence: CAWREGSYNSPLHF. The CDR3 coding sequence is TGTGCCTGGAGGGAGGGCTCCTATAATTCACCCCTCCACTTT.